The rows below give T cell receptor beta chains drawn from one sample of a study of OX40 agonist ivuxolimab in advanced cancers. Here immunoSEQ multiplex PCR was the method, and the copy in TCRdb shows in-frame clones only, minus some. This table holds 50,000 to 75,000 clones, about 90% found once. The specimen comprised CD4+ or CD8+ T cells sorted from blood, sampled in a trial of the OX40 agonist ivuxolimab. The source of these receptors is an adult with an advanced solid tumor such as melanoma, head and neck, liver or kidney cancer. Each CDR3 is given with its conserved first and last residue. D genes are given only for firm matches. Clone size is shown for a subset of rows, as once, few, many or a class of expanded clone.

J,size,V,D,CDR3,DNA
TRBJ2-3,-,TRBV5-4,TRBD1,CASSVTGTTDTQYF,TGTGCCAGCAGCGTGACAGGGACAACAGATACGCAGTATTTT
TRBJ2-7,few,TRBV19,-,CASSRGDYEQYF,TGTGCCAGTAGTAGGGGCGACTACGAGCAGTACTTC
TRBJ2-5,-,TRBV5-1,TRBD1,CASSLALQHGTGGFGETQYF,TGCGCCAGCAGCTTGGCCCTTCAGCACGGGACAGGGGGATTTGGAGAGACCCAGTACTTC
TRBJ2-1,-,TRBV19,TRBD2,CASSSRLAGSHNEQFF,TGTGCCAGTAGTTCCCGACTAGCGGGGAGCCACAATGAGCAGTTCTTC
TRBJ2-5,-,TRBV6-5,-,CASTGVLGETQYF,TGTGCCAGCACTGGGGTCCTGGGGGAGACCCAGTACTTC
TRBJ2-2,-,TRBV6-6,-,CASRNTGLTSGELFF,TGTGCCAGCAGAAATACGGGACTGACCTCCGGGGAGCTGTTTTTT
TRBJ1-1,-,TRBV30,-,CAWGGGRDTEAFF,TGTGCCTGGGGGGGCGGACGGGACACTGAAGCTTTCTTT
TRBJ1-2,-,TRBV5-1,-,CASSLEGSPNYGYTF,TGCGCCAGCAGCTTGGAGGGATCCCCCAACTATGGCTACACCTTC
TRBJ1-2,-,TRBV6-1,-,CAGRDTPNYGYTF,TGTGCCGGACGGGACACTCCTAACTATGGCTACACCTTC
TRBJ1-3,-,TRBV21-1,-,CASSKGGREGNTIYF,TGTGCCAGCAGCAAAGGAGGCAGGGAGGGAAACACCATATATTTT
TRBJ2-7,-,TRBV6-6,TRBD1,CASSAIQGEFNEQYF,TGTGCCAGCAGCGCCATCCAGGGGGAATTTAACGAGCAGTACTTC
TRBJ2-5,-,TRBV19,TRBD2,CASSFGLAGPETQYF,TGTGCCAGTAGTTTTGGCCTAGCGGGGCCAGAGACCCAGTACTTC
TRBJ2-7,once,TRBV15,TRBD1,CATSRGQGADEQYF,TGTGCCACCAGCAGAGGACAGGGGGCGGACGAGCAGTACTTC
TRBJ2-3,-,TRBV4-2,TRBD2,CASSQIAGGATDTQYF,TGTGCCAGCAGCCAAATAGCGGGAGGTGCCACAGATACGCAGTATTTT
TRBJ2-3,-,TRBV5-6,TRBD1,CASSLGQGPSDTQYF,TGTGCCAGCAGCTTGGGACAGGGCCCCTCAGATACGCAGTATTTT
TRBJ2-5,-,TRBV28,TRBD1,CASSRPGQGQETQYF,TGTGCCAGCAGCCGACCGGGACAGGGGCAAGAGACCCAGTACTTC
TRBJ1-1,-,TRBV10-1,-,CASSVKVGTEAFF,TGCGCCAGCAGTGTCAAGGTTGGCACTGAAGCTTTCTTT
TRBJ1-5,-,TRBV5-5,-,CASSLVGGRYQPQHF,TGTGCCAGCAGCTTGGTTGGGGGCCGGTATCAGCCCCAGCATTTT
TRBJ1-6,-,TRBV5-1,-,CASLNSPLHF,TGCGCCAGCCTGAATTCACCCCTCCACTTT
TRBJ2-7,few,TRBV19,TRBD1,CASRDRGQGEQYF,TGTGCCAGTCGGGACAGGGGGCAGGGCGAGCAGTACTTC
TRBJ2-2,-,TRBV7-6,TRBD1,CASKKEGALNTGELFF,TGTGCCAGCAAAAAAGAGGGGGCCTTGAACACCGGGGAGCTGTTTTTT
TRBJ2-1,once,TRBV5-1,TRBD2,CASSLASGSSYNEQFF,TGCGCCAGCAGCTTGGCTAGCGGGAGTTCCTACAATGAGCAGTTCTTC
TRBJ2-7,once,TRBV7-3,TRBD2,CASSLTGTTSYEQYF,TGTGCCAGCAGCTTAACGGGGACTACCTCCTACGAGCAGTACTTC
TRBJ2-3,-,TRBV30,-,CACMLGRKTDTQYF,TGTGCCTGCATGTTGGGCAGGAAGACAGATACGCAGTATTTT
TRBJ1-2,-,TRBV29-1,-,CSGALNREANYGYTF,TGCAGCGGGGCCTTAAACAGGGAAGCTAACTATGGCTACACCTTC
TRBJ2-7,few,TRBV9,TRBD2,CASSTGLAGGSEQYF,TGTGCCAGCAGCACGGGACTAGCGGGAGGGAGCGAGCAGTACTTC
TRBJ1-1,-,TRBV9,-,CASSVQGSTEAFF,TGTGCCAGCAGCGTTCAGGGGAGCACTGAAGCTTTCTTT
TRBJ2-1,-,TRBV7-2,-,CASSLVGGASYNEQFF,TGTGCCAGCAGCTTAGTAGGAGGGGCCTCCTACAATGAGCAGTTCTTC
TRBJ2-7,-,TRBV28,-,CASSPRGYEQYF,TGTGCCAGCAGTCCCAGAGGATACGAGCAGTACTTC
TRBJ1-2,-,TRBV28,TRBD1,CASNPMDRDYGYTF,TGTGCCAGCAACCCAATGGACAGGGACTATGGCTACACCTTC
TRBJ2-7,-,TRBV5-1,TRBD1,CASSEGTAYEQYF,TGCGCCAGCAGCGAAGGGACAGCCTACGAGCAGTACTTC
TRBJ2-5,-,TRBV9,-,CASSADRFRDQETQYF,TGTGCCAGCAGCGCCGACAGGTTTAGGGACCAAGAGACCCAGTACTTC
TRBJ1-2,-,TRBV2,-,CASSEAADYGYTF,TGTGCCAGCAGTGAAGCGGCAGACTATGGCTACACCTTC
TRBJ1-5,-,TRBV2,TRBD1,CASSTVPGQGVEDQPQHF,TGTGCCAGCAGCACCGTCCCGGGACAGGGGGTGGAGGATCAGCCCCAGCATTTT
TRBJ2-7,-,TRBV1,-,CTSSRLGTSGTYEQYF,TGCACCAGCAGCCGACTCGGGACTAGCGGGACCTACGAGCAGTACTTC
TRBJ1-2,-,TRBV13,-,CASSPDRSNYGYTF,TGTGCCAGCAGCCCGGACAGATCTAACTATGGCTACACCTTC
TRBJ2-2,-,TRBV18,-,CASSPPNTGELFF,TGTGCCAGCTCACCACCCAACACCGGGGAGCTGTTTTTT
TRBJ2-1,-,TRBV5-1,TRBD2,CASSDGLAGYGSYNEQFF,TGCGCCAGCAGCGACGGACTAGCGGGTTATGGGTCCTACAATGAGCAGTTCTTC
TRBJ2-7,-,TRBV28,TRBD2,CASSPRLAGVSYEQYF,TGTGCCAGCAGTCCGCGACTAGCGGGAGTCTCCTACGAGCAGTACTTC
TRBJ2-1,-,TRBV11-2,TRBD2,CASSSRFSLAGRPYNEQFF,TGTGCCAGCAGCTCCCGATTTTCGCTAGCGGGGCGTCCCTACAATGAGCAGTTCTTC
TRBJ1-4,few,TRBV7-9,-,CASSLGRRNNEKLFF,TGTGCCAGCAGCTTGGGCCGCCGGAATAATGAAAAACTGTTTTTT
TRBJ2-1,-,TRBV6-4,-,CASSEAANPPYNEQFF,TGTGCCAGCAGTGAAGCAGCAAACCCCCCATACAATGAGCAGTTCTTC
TRBJ1-1,-,TRBV7-3,TRBD1,CASSSRGQGKNTEAFF,TGTGCCAGCAGCTCAAGGGGACAGGGTAAGAACACTGAAGCTTTCTTT
TRBJ1-6,once,TRBV7-9,TRBD1,CASSVPGGQGPTNSPLHF,TGTGCCAGCAGCGTTCCGGGAGGACAGGGGCCCACTAATTCACCCCTCCACTTT
TRBJ1-1,-,TRBV14,TRBD1,CASSQQTGVGGTEAFF,TGTGCCAGCAGCCAACAAACAGGGGTTGGTGGCACTGAAGCTTTCTTT
TRBJ1-2,once,TRBV9,TRBD1,CASSAGQGNYGYTF,TGTGCCAGCAGCGCCGGACAGGGGAACTATGGCTACACCTTC
TRBJ2-3,-,TRBV29-1,TRBD2,CSVGLTSGRADTQYF,TGCAGCGTTGGTTTAACTAGCGGGAGAGCAGATACGCAGTATTTT
TRBJ1-2,-,TRBV19,-,CASSSGTFVYGYTF,TGTGCCAGTAGTTCCGGGACATTCGTCTATGGCTACACCTTC
TRBJ1-1,once,TRBV10-3,-,CAISDGGSTEAFF,TGTGCCATCAGTGACGGGGGGAGCACTGAAGCTTTCTTT
TRBJ2-5,-,TRBV29-1,-,CSVDRGAQETQYF,TGCAGCGTTGACAGGGGCGCCCAAGAGACCCAGTACTTC
TRBJ2-1,-,TRBV19,-,CASSTSPGPEQFF,TGTGCCAGTAGTACCTCTCCCGGCCCGGAGCAGTTCTTC
TRBJ2-1,-,TRBV5-1,-,CASSFWAQSNEQFF,TGCGCCAGCAGCTTCTGGGCTCAATCGAATGAGCAGTTCTTC
TRBJ1-4,-,TRBV28,-,CASSLPTATNEKLFF,TGTGCCAGCAGCCTACCCACTGCAACTAATGAAAAACTGTTTTTT